Listed below are T cell receptor beta chains from one sample, sequenced in a study of T cells in Graves' hyperthyroidism and ophthalmopathy. Each CDR3 protein is one row after TCRdb ran MiXCR on the multiplex PCR reads. The sample has about 640,000 distinct CDR3 sequences, less than 25% seen once. Material for sequencing was blood. These receptor sequences come from a man aged 25-40 years with Graves' ophthalmopathy. The conserved cysteine and the conserved F or W are not part of the CDR3 here. Fields, in order: J gene, V gene, CDR3 length, CDR3 protein.

TRBJ1-4 TRBV12-3/TRBV12-4 13 ASSANRGRYEKLF
TRBJ1-6 TRBV11-2 13 ASSRATGYNSPLH
TRBJ2-7 TRBV29-1 11 SAIVQGSYEQY
TRBJ2-7 TRBV20-1 14 SARDEAGVALAEQY
TRBJ2-3 TRBV12-3/TRBV12-4 14 ASSSRPGLATDTRY
TRBJ2-4 TRBV20-1 12 SASDYQAKNIQY
TRBJ1-5 TRBV10-1 11 ASSESFYGPQH
TRBJ1-5 TRBV20-1 13 SARTTGSSDQPQH
TRBJ1-5 TRBV5-1 11 ASSTKPTQPQH
TRBJ2-7 TRBV7-6 13 ASSLKDGAPSEQY
TRBJ1-3 TRBV6-1 10 ASRRGTDTIY
TRBJ2-1 TRBV6-1 14 ASTHSWGSSSNEQF
TRBJ2-7 TRBV20-1 13 SASPRQGGFYEQY
TRBJ2-5 TRBV20-1 13 SASFSGTYQETQY
TRBJ2-5 TRBV27 13 ASSLIPLGGETQY
TRBJ2-2 TRBV19 15 ASRPPGLAGGAGELF
TRBJ2-3 TRBV28 16 ASREERLAGGNADTQY
TRBJ2-1 TRBV14 14 ASSPGGGKAYNEQF
TRBJ2-1 TRBV27 13 ASSLGFRREVGEF
TRBJ2-5 TRBV4-1 11 ASSQVGRETQY
TRBJ2-4 TRBV5-6 12 ASSLQGQGNIQY
TRBJ2-5 TRBV24-1 14 ATSDSPQDTQETQY
TRBJ2-7 TRBV27 12 AARSGRGPYEQY
TRBJ2-7 TRBV4-1 13 ASSQVRGQGYEQY
TRBJ1-1 TRBV12-3/TRBV12-4 11 ASKPVQNTEAF
TRBJ2-3 TRBV20-1 14 SAREVRLGSGGTQY
TRBJ1-5 TRBV15 12 ATSRDPSTQPQH
TRBJ2-3 TRBV9 14 ASSVGWGRSTDTQY
TRBJ2-2 TRBV3-1 13 ASSSRTRNTGELF
TRBJ1-4 TRBV5-1 12 ASTGGRPNEKLF
TRBJ1-2 TRBV20-1 11 SATTPSNYGYT
TRBJ2-1 TRBV15 10 ATSRGTGEQF
TRBJ1-4 TRBV5-6 13 ASSLKNRPNEKLF
TRBJ2-4 TRBV6-1 13 ASSVTPGGKNIQY
TRBJ2-5 TRBV9 13 ASSPRTTFQETQY
TRBJ2-1 TRBV4-1 13 ASSASQSSYNEQF
TRBJ1-2 TRBV28 14 ASSLNTDSINYGYT
TRBJ2-3 TRBV28 10 ASRRGKDTQY
TRBJ2-7 TRBV7-8 15 ASSSAGGAFISYEQY
TRBJ2-4 TRBV12-3/TRBV12-4 16 ASSASILGTHTKNIQY
TRBJ2-1 TRBV29-1 15 SVLQVVGLAAYNEQF
TRBJ2-5 TRBV2 9 ASSEGQTQY
TRBJ2-3 TRBV5-5 12 ASSTSKSPDTQY
TRBJ2-1 TRBV7-3 13 ASSLGGRNGDEQF
TRBJ2-7 TRBV12-3/TRBV12-4 15 ASSPTSGSRTWGEQY
TRBJ2-7 TRBV6-1 10 ASSDLTYEQY
TRBJ2-1 TRBV4-1 14 ASSQEGALAGGEQF
TRBJ2-1 TRBV29-1 8 SVEKSRMF
TRBJ2-3 TRBV2 12 ASSEWVDTDTQY
TRBJ2-3 TRBV24-1 13 ATSYGTGFTDTQY